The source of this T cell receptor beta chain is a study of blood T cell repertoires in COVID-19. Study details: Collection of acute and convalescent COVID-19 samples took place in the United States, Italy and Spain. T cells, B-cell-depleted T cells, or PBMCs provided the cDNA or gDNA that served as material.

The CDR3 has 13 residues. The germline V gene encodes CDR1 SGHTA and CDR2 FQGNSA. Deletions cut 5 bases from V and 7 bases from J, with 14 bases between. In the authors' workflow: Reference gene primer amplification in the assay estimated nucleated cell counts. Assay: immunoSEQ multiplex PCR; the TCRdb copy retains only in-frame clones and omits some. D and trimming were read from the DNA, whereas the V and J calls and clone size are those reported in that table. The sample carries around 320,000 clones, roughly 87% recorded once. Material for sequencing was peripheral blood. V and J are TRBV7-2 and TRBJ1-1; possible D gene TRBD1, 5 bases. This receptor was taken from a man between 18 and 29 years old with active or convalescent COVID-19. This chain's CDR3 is CASSAQVWGEAFF. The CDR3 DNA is TGTGCCAGCAGCGCACAGGTTTGGGGTGAAGCTTTCTTT.